The T cell receptor beta chain under discussion was sequenced for a study of cytomegalovirus exposure and HLA in healthy donors. Study-wide results and caveats: Later on, a genetic analysis was performed. It linked a missense variant in DCLRE1C with V- and J-gene trimming of TCR beta. Per a later analysis, HLA-associated TCR beta chains showed more clonal expansion than other, equally common TCR beta chains. Associated with HLA alleles at 0.05 false discovery rate in a later analysis were some 16,000 TCR beta sequences.

The PCR made use of 60 Vbeta and 13 Jbeta primers. Profiling relied on immunoSEQ multiplex PCR, and the TCRdb table lists in-frame clones only, not all of them. The data contain 100,000 to 150,000 clones, 70% to 85% of them singletons. Healthy people donating bone marrow made up the donors. V trimming: 9 bases; J trimming: 3 bases; junction bases outside the gene matches: 10. The CDR3 extends over 15 amino acids. Germline-derived CDR1 and CDR2 are LNHDA and SQIVND (reference sequence). In the case of this clone: The antigen is not known.

This receptor was taken from a young man in good health and CMV-seropositive. The source material was PBMCs. The rearrangement joins TRBV19 to TRBJ1-5, with 8 bases that match TRBD1. CDR3 amino acids: CASKPPGGFNQPQHF. The CDR3 coding sequence is TGTGCCAGCAAGCCCCCAGGGGGCTTCAATCAGCCCCAGCATTTT.